This entry concerns a single TCR beta chain. V was clipped by 6 bases and J by 3 bases; unmatched bases: 9. Germline values: CDR1 KGHSH, CDR2 LQKENI. CDR3 length: 16 residues. The data originate from a study of blood T cell repertoires in COVID-19. Looking at the study overall: The study drew acute and convalescent COVID-19 samples from the United States, Italy and Spain.

Categorization into cohorts depended on clinical history that participants reported. Cohort 3 donors were reported recovered after two negative PCRs, clearance, or symptom resolution. Sequencing was performed with immunoSEQ multiplex PCR; in TCRdb, only in-frame clones are kept and a portion is missing. The sample lists 140,000 to 150,000 clones, about nine tenths occurring once. The source of this sequence is a man aged 55 to 70 who had recovered from COVID-19. The chain recombines TRBV18 with TRBJ2-3, with 10 bases fitting TRBD1. Sequences were obtained from PBMCs or T cells enriched from blood (not recorded which). The CDR3 is CASSPRTGGGTDTQYF. CDR3 in DNA: TGTGCCAGCTCTCCCCGGACAGGGGGAGGAACAGATACGCAGTATTTT.